This T cell receptor (beta chain) was sequenced during a study of shared clonotypes between healthy human individuals. Notes on the study in general: Naive subsets typically showed greater estimated richness than memory subsets.

The naive CD8 fraction comprised CD45RO-negative cells positively selected for CCR7 and excluded terminally differentiated effector memory CD45RA+ cells. Germline loops: CDR1 SGDLS, CDR2 YYNGEE. The V end was cut by 0 bases, the J end by 1 base, with 15 bases between. This CDR3 has 17 amino acids. As regards this clone: Its antigen is not known.

The run depth of the assay was deep. In replicate PCRs of sorted subsets, about 220 ng DNA, 29,000 or so T cell genomes, was used. Original methodology: Filtering differed because ImmunoSEQ produced junction-only sequences that carried no quality scores. Profiled with immunoSEQ multiplex PCR; TCRdb holds only in-frame clones, not every one. The D gene and trimming were derived from the DNA, and the V and J assignments and clone size from that table. The sample has around 2.1 million clones, 85% to 95% seen once. What was sequenced was naive CD8+ T cells from PBMCs. The sequence was collected from a man aged 18-30 years in good health. Some clones in this sample may be carry-over from other donors' samples. The V gene is TRBV9, the J gene TRBJ2-3, with D tentatively TRBD1 or TRBD2 (5 bases each). CDR3: CASSVAWGKEGTDTQYF. The CDR3 nucleotides are TGTGCCAGCAGCGTAGCTTGGGGGAAGGAGGGCACAGATACGCAGTATTTT.